This is a list of T cell receptor beta chains from one sample in a study of radiotherapy plus CTLA-4 blockade in lung cancer. Assay used: immunoSEQ multiplex PCR; TCRdb lists only in-frame clones, some missing. The table records some 60,000 clones, around 77% of them present only once. Sample: peripheral blood, taken from a patient treated with radiotherapy plus ipilimumab. These receptors were collected from a human donor with non-small cell lung cancer who had a complete response to radiotherapy plus ipilimumab. CDR3s include the opening cysteine and the closing phenylalanine or tryptophan. The D gene is left open where the match is weak. The size entry is marked missing in some rows and otherwise reads once, few, many or a size class.

J | V | D | size | DNA | CDR3
TRBJ2-3 | TRBV7-8 | NA | NA | TGTGCCAGCAGCCCAAACAGAGTAAGCACAGATACGCAGTATTTT | CASSPNRVSTDTQYF
TRBJ1-2 | TRBV29-1 | NA | NA | TGCAGCGTTGAAAGGCAGGGGAGTAACTATGGCTACACCTTC | CSVERQGSNYGYTF
TRBJ2-7 | TRBV4-1 | TRBD1 | NA | TGCGCCAGCAGCCAAGATATGTCCCTTGGGACAGGGGCATGGGACGAGCAGTACTTC | CASSQDMSLGTGAWDEQYF
TRBJ1-4 | TRBV4-1 | NA | NA | TGCGCCAGCAGCCAAGATTGGGCAGCAACTAATGAAAAACTGTTTTTT | CASSQDWAATNEKLFF
TRBJ1-6 | TRBV4-1 | NA | once | TGCGCCAGCAGCCAAGGACAGGAGTATAATTCACCCCTCCACTTT | CASSQGQEYNSPLHF
TRBJ2-1 | TRBV5-6 | NA | NA | TGTGCCAGCAGCTTGGGGATTATTTACTCCGCAGGGGATGAGCAGTTCTTC | CASSLGIIYSAGDEQFF
TRBJ1-2 | TRBV25-1 | NA | NA | TGTGCCAGCAGTGACCGAGTGATACTCGATGGCTACACCTTC | CASSDRVILDGYTF
TRBJ1-4 | TRBV11-2 | TRBD1 | NA | TGTGCCAGCAGCTCATTGACAGGGGAGACTAATGAAAAACTGTTTTTT | CASSSLTGETNEKLFF
TRBJ2-3 | TRBV14 | NA | few | TGTGCCAGCAGCCAAGCAGGATTAGACACAGATACGCAGTATTTT | CASSQAGLDTDTQYF
TRBJ2-5 | TRBV18 | TRBD2 | NA | TGTGCCAGCTCACCCCCGGGGGGGGAGACCCAGTACTTC | CASSPPGGETQYF
TRBJ2-7 | TRBV15 | TRBD2 | NA | TGTGCCACCAGCAGAGAAGCGGGAGGGCCCTACGAGCAGTACTTC | CATSREAGGPYEQYF
TRBJ2-3 | TRBV5-1 | NA | NA | TGCGCCAGCAGCTTGGGCACTAACACAGATACGCAGTATTTT | CASSLGTNTDTQYF
TRBJ2-7 | TRBV28 | NA | once | TGTGCCAGCAGTTTGCCAAAGGGGCAATCCTACGAGCAGTACTTC | CASSLPKGQSYEQYF
TRBJ2-1 | TRBV11-2 | NA | once | TGTGCCAGCAGCTCGCAAACCGCGGGTGAGCAGTTCTTC | CASSSQTAGEQFF
TRBJ2-7 | TRBV14 | TRBD2 | NA | TGTGCCAGCAGCCGAGCGGGAGTCCTCTACGAGCAGTACTTC | CASSRAGVLYEQYF
TRBJ1-4 | TRBV19 | NA | few | TGTGCCAGTAGTGCCCAGGCTCTTCGAAATGAAAAACTGTTTTTT | CASSAQALRNEKLFF
TRBJ1-2 | TRBV5-1 | NA | NA | TGCGCCAGCAGCGGAGGGACCAACTATGGCTACACCTTC | CASSGGTNYGYTF
TRBJ2-5 | TRBV5-4 | NA | NA | TGTGCCAGCAGGGACCGGGCCAGGGGCGGTTCCCCGGAGACCCAGTACTTC | CASRDRARGGSPETQYF
TRBJ2-3 | TRBV29-1 | TRBD2 | few | TGCAGCGTTGATTCAGCGGGATTCACAGATACGCAGTATTTT | CSVDSAGFTDTQYF
TRBJ1-6 | TRBV18 | NA | NA | TGTGCCAGCTTTCAGGGCCCCAATTCACCCCTCCACTTT | CASFQGPNSPLHF
TRBJ1-2 | TRBV13 | NA | NA | TGTGCCAGCAAGATGGGGAGCTATGGCTACACCTTC | CASKMGSYGYTF
TRBJ1-5 | TRBV28 | TRBD1 | once | TGTGCCAGCAGCTGGACAGGGAACAATCAGCCCCAGCATTTT | CASSWTGNNQPQHF
TRBJ2-3 | TRBV25-1 | TRBD2 | once | TGTGCCAGCAGTGTGACTAGCGGCACAGATACGCAGTATTTT | CASSVTSGTDTQYF
TRBJ2-5 | TRBV28 | TRBD2 | NA | TGTGCCAGCAGTTCCTGGACTAGCGGCGTTCAAGAGACCCAGTACTTC | CASSSWTSGVQETQYF
TRBJ1-1 | TRBV27 | NA | NA | TGTGCCAGCAGCCCTGGCGGGACGGCTGAAGCTTTCTTT | CASSPGGTAEAFF
TRBJ2-7 | TRBV7-2 | TRBD2 | once | TGTGCCAGCAGCTTCCAGGGACTAGCGGGGGGCCCATACGAGCAGTACTTC | CASSFQGLAGGPYEQYF
TRBJ2-5 | TRBV6-1 | NA | NA | TGTGCCAGCAGACCCAGGCAATTACAAGAGACCCAGTACTTC | CASRPRQLQETQYF
TRBJ1-1 | TRBV7-6 | NA | NA | TGTGCCAGCAGGCAGGGACAGAACACTGAAGCTTTCTTT | CASRQGQNTEAFF
TRBJ1-4 | TRBV29-1 | NA | NA | TGCAGCGTTGAAGGGACAGACACGCTGAGTAGTGAAAAACTGTTTTTT | CSVEGTDTLSSEKLFF
TRBJ2-2 | TRBV14 | TRBD2 | NA | TGTGCCAGCAGCCAAGTATGGGCTAGCGGGAGCGTGAACACCGGGGAGCTGTTTTTT | CASSQVWASGSVNTGELFF
TRBJ2-1 | TRBV7-2 | TRBD2 | few | TGTGCCAGCAGCTTAGTGTTAGCGGGCGACGAGCAGTTCTTC | CASSLVLAGDEQFF
TRBJ1-1 | TRBV5-6 | NA | NA | TGTGCCAGCAGCTTCTTCGACAGAGAAAGCACTGAAGCTTTCTTT | CASSFFDRESTEAFF
TRBJ1-5 | TRBV7-2 | NA | NA | TGTGCCAGCAGCTTAGCGGCAGGAAATCAGCCCCAGCATTTT | CASSLAAGNQPQHF
TRBJ2-5 | TRBV19 | NA | NA | TGTGCCAGTAGTCAGACAGCCGCTCAAGAGACCCAGTACTTC | CASSQTAAQETQYF
TRBJ2-5 | TRBV2 | NA | once | TGTGCCAGCAGTCTTGGTCCAACCGGGGGAAAAGAGACCCAGTACTTC | CASSLGPTGGKETQYF
TRBJ2-2 | TRBV18 | NA | NA | TGTGCCAGCTCACCCCGGAACACCGGGGAGCTGTTTTTT | CASSPRNTGELFF
TRBJ1-2 | TRBV5-1 | NA | NA | TGCGCCAGCAGCTTGAACAGGGTTGGCTACACCTTC | CASSLNRVGYTF
TRBJ2-7 | TRBV6-6 | NA | NA | TGTGCCAGCGCCCTAAGAGACGAGCAGTACTTC | CASALRDEQYF
TRBJ1-2 | TRBV28 | NA | NA | TGTGCCAGCAGACCCCGGGGGGACTATGGCTACACCTTC | CASRPRGDYGYTF
TRBJ1-5 | TRBV28 | TRBD1 | NA | TGTGCCAGCTGGCCAGGGGGCAGGAATCAGCCCCAGCATTTT | CASWPGGRNQPQHF
TRBJ2-1 | TRBV25-1 | NA | NA | TGTGCCAGCAGTGGAGGGAATGAGCAGTTCTTC | CASSGGNEQFF
TRBJ2-2 | TRBV7-3 | NA | NA | TGTGCCAGCAGCCCCACCGGGACTGCGAACACCGGGGAGCTGTTTTTT | CASSPTGTANTGELFF
TRBJ2-5 | TRBV6-6 | NA | once | TGTGCCAGCTCTCCGCACCCCGAGGAGACCCAGTACTTC | CASSPHPEETQYF
TRBJ2-5 | TRBV28 | TRBD2 | NA | TGTGCCAGCAGTGCGGCCGGGACTAGTTTCGAGACCCAGTACTTC | CASSAAGTSFETQYF
TRBJ2-7 | TRBV2 | TRBD1 | NA | TGTGCCAGCAGCGAGGCTGTCCGACAGGGGTCGGGCGAGCAGTACTTC | CASSEAVRQGSGEQYF
TRBJ2-1 | TRBV6-6 | TRBD2 | NA | TGTGCCAGCTCCGGGGGGGGCTCCTACAATGAGCAGTTCTTC | CASSGGGSYNEQFF
TRBJ1-6 | TRBV5-8 | TRBD1 | NA | TGTGCCAGCAGCCCTCTAAGCGGGACAGGGGCTCCACCCCTCCACTTT | CASSPLSGTGAPPLHF
TRBJ1-5 | TRBV7-2 | TRBD1 | NA | TGTGCCAGCAGCTTACAGGGGGGTCAGCCCCAGCATTTT | CASSLQGGQPQHF
TRBJ2-5 | TRBV9 | NA | NA | TGTGCCAGCAGCGTACGCGCGGATCAAGAGACCCAGTACTTC | CASSVRADQETQYF
TRBJ2-3 | TRBV19 | NA | once | TGTGCCAGTGGGATTAGCGGAATCACAGATACGCAGTATTTT | CASGISGITDTQYF
TRBJ1-5 | TRBV2 | NA | NA | TGTGCCAGCAGTGAACAAGGGGCTAAAAATCAGCCCCAGCATTTT | CASSEQGAKNQPQHF
TRBJ2-7 | TRBV29-1 | TRBD2 | NA | TGCAGCGTCCGGGGACTAGCGGCCTACGAGCAGTACTTC | CSVRGLAAYEQYF
TRBJ1-3 | TRBV19 | TRBD1 | NA | TGTGCCAGTAGTGTCTCGACAGGGCGTCTCTCTGGAAACACCATATATTTT | CASSVSTGRLSGNTIYF
TRBJ1-1 | TRBV5-1 | TRBD1 | NA | TGCGCCAGCAGCTTGGGACAGGGGCCCGGCATGAACACTGAAGCTTTCTTT | CASSLGQGPGMNTEAFF
TRBJ2-3 | TRBV9 | TRBD2 | NA | TGTGCCAGCAGCGTGGCTCCTAGCGGACGCACAGATACGCAGTATTTT | CASSVAPSGRTDTQYF
TRBJ2-5 | TRBV18 | TRBD2 | NA | TGTGCCAGCTCTGAGGGGACTACCCAAGAGACCCAGTACTTC | CASSEGTTQETQYF
TRBJ1-1 | TRBV11-3 | NA | NA | TGTGCCAGCAGCTTATCCGGGAAGAACACTGAAGCTTTCTTT | CASSLSGKNTEAFF
TRBJ2-4 | TRBV6-5 | NA | NA | TGTGCCAGCACTCCGACAGGAATAGCCAAAAACATTCAGTACTTC | CASTPTGIAKNIQYF
TRBJ2-5 | TRBV5-5 | NA | NA | TGTGCCAGCAGCATGTTGACAGGACAAGAGACCCAGTACTTC | CASSMLTGQETQYF
TRBJ2-7 | TRBV5-1 | TRBD2 | NA | TGCGCCAGCAGCGGGACTAGCGGGAACTACGAGCAGTACTTC | CASSGTSGNYEQYF